This T cell receptor beta chain was retrieved from a study of blood T cells in healthy people across ages. Findings of the study overall: Naive T cell percentage strongly correlated with TCR beta diversity.

There are 18 residues in the CDR3. Germline-derived CDR1 and CDR2 are DFQATT and SNEGSKA (reference sequence). V was pared by 4 bases and J by 0 bases, with 24 bases between. Sample-barcoded 5' priming and a J-beta primer mix drove a second PCR of roughly 6 to 12 cycles. TCRdb re-derived calls from the 5' RACE reads in MiXCR, one entry per CDR3 protein. The sample carries 1.8 million or so distinct CDR3 sequences, approximately 40% recorded once. A few counts support this clonotype. Its target is unknown. V is TRBV20-1 and J is TRBJ1-2; the D gene is possibly TRBD1 (5 bases). The material sequenced was blood. The sequence was collected from a human donor in good health. CDR3 region: CSAKRQTVLDQTNYGYTF. The CDR3 bases are TGCAGTGCTAAGAGACAGACCGTGCTAGACCAGACTAACTATGGCTACACCTTC.